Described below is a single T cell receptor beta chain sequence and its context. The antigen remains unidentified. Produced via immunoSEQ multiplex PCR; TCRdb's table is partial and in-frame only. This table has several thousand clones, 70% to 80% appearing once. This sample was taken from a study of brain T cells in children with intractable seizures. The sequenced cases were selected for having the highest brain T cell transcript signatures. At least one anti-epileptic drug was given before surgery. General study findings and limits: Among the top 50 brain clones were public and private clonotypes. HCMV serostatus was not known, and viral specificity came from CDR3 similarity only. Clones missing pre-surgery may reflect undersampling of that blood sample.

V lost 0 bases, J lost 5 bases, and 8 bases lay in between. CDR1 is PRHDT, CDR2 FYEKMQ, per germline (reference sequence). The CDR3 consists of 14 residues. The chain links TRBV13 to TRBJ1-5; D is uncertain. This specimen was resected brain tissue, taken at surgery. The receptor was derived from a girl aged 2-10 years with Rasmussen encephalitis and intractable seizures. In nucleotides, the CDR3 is TGTGCCAGCAGCTTAGGACGGACCTATCAGCCCCAGCATTTT. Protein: CASSLGRTYQPQHF.